This entry lists 7 T cell receptor beta chains sequenced from one sample in a study of T cell repertoires and HLA-DP antigens. These receptors lack a known antigen. Only in-frame clones appear in the TCRdb table, and some are missing; sequencing was by immunoSEQ multiplex PCR. This sample has roughly 73,000 clones, with around 80% found just once. The sequenced sample was CD4+ T cells from PBMCs. Receptors were obtained from a man aged 55 to 70 in good health and CMV-seronegative.

The CDR3 DNA reads as TGTGCCAGCAGTGAAAAGTCCTTCTACTATAATTCACCCCTCCACTTT. Protein: CASSEKSFYYNSPLHF. This sequence joins TRBV25-1 and TRBJ1-6; D gene uncertain. The CDR3 is made up of 16 amino acids. Germline-derived CDR1 and CDR2 are MGHDK and SYGVNS. Trimming pared 2 bases from V and 3 bases from J, leaving 11 bases between.

The CDR3 DNA is TGTGCCAGCAGCCCCGGACAGGGAGAGGAGACCCAGTACTTC. It translates to CASSPGQGEETQYF. This chain links TRBV7-9 with TRBJ2-5; TRBD1 agrees at 8 bases. J lost 5 bases, V lost 5 bases, and 7 bases had no gene match. This CDR3 is 14 amino acids long. The V gene's germline CDR1 is SEHNR and CDR2 FQNEAQ (reference sequence).

This chain links TRBV9 with TRBJ1-1; D is uncertain. Trimming shortened V by 4 bases and J by 5 bases, and 9 bases separated the two germline ends. This CDR3 region has 12 residues. CDR1 and CDR2 (germline): SGDLS, YYNGEE. The CDR3 reads CASSSPGTEAFF. The CDR3 nucleotides read TGTGCCAGCAGCTCCCCGGGGACTGAAGCTTTCTTT.

The chain recombines TRBV19 with TRBJ2-2, with D tentatively TRBD1 or TRBD2 (6 bases each). CDR1 is LNHDA and CDR2 is SQIVND in the germline V gene (reference sequence). CDR3 length: 16 amino acids. V was cut by 3 bases and J by 8 bases, with 19 bases left in between. The CDR3 coding sequence is TGTGCCAGTAGTATTGGGTCGGGGGCAGCGACAGGGGAGCTGTTTTTT. It specifies CASSIGSGAATGELFF.

Here the CDR3 DNA reads TGTGCCAGCAGCCCTCCCAGCAGCGATGAGCAGTTCTTC. Translated: CASSPPSSDEQFF. The J gene is TRBJ2-1, the V gene TRBV7-2; D gene ambiguous. Germline assignment: CDR1 SGHTA and CDR2 FQGNSA. The CDR3 spans 13 residues. Trimming removed 5 bases from V and 8 bases from J, with 13 bases in between.

By share, this clone counts as medium-sized (0.01 to 0.1%). This chain links TRBV2 with TRBJ1-1, with a possible D match to TRBD1 (5 bases). Germline CDR1 is SNHLY and CDR2 is FYNNEI. This CDR3 has 16 residues. Deletions cut 0 bases from V and 0 bases from J, with 11 bases between. The CDR3 here is CASSEAGVYLNTEAFF. The CDR3 DNA sequence: TGTGCCAGCAGTGAAGCGGGGGTATATCTGAACACTGAAGCTTTCTTT.

A note on this clone: This sample also contains other DNA sequences that code for the same CDR3. CDR3 region: CASSLEQGETQYF. The CDR3 region has the DNA TGCGCCAGCAGCTTGGAACAGGGAGAGACCCAGTACTTC. The chain uses TRBV5-1 and TRBJ2-5, with D perhaps matching TRBD1 (6 bases). Germline V gene sequence: CDR1 SGHRS, CDR2 YFSETQ. The CDR3 is 13 residues long. Trimming stripped 0 bases from V and 4 bases from J, with 7 bases between. Full variable domain (remainder filled in from reference TRBV5-1 and TRBJ2-5): KAGVTQTPRYLIKTRGQQVTLSCSPISGHRSVSWYQQTPGQGLQFLFEYFSETQRNKGNFPGRFSGRQFSNSRSEMNVSTLELGDSALYLCASSLEQGETQYFGPGTRLLVL.